This entry is about one T cell receptor (beta chain). The CDR3 extends over 14 amino acids. Germline CDR1 SGHDT, CDR2 YYEEEE. The V gene end was trimmed by 1 base and the J gene end by 1 base; junction bases not matched to a gene: 0. This record comes from a study of blood T cell repertoires in COVID-19. Study-wide background: COVID-19 samples, acute and convalescent, were from the United States, Italy and Spain. Nucleic acid was either cDNA or gDNA, and it came from T cells, B-cell-depleted T cells, or PBMCs.

Authors' methods: By means of reference gene primer amplification, nucleated cell counts were estimated. Method: immunoSEQ multiplex PCR; TCRdb's copy keeps in-frame clones and lacks some. Clone size and the V and J calls come from that table; the DNA yielded D and trimming. The sample carries 41,000 or so clones, nearly 90% recorded once. Sequences were obtained from peripheral blood. The sequence derives from a man aged 60-69 years with acute or convalescent COVID-19. The chain uses TRBV5-6 and TRBJ2-3; 7 bases align to TRBD2. The CDR3 loop is CASSLSGGTDTQYF. CDR3 in DNA: TGTGCCAGCAGCTTGAGCGGGGGCACAGATACGCAGTATTTT.